The next 13 T cell receptor beta chains were all read from a single sample in a study of vaccination and CD4 T cells after COVID-19. Sequencing of cultured CD4+ T cell DNA used the Oncomine TCR Beta short-read assay. TCRdb re-called the PCR reads through MiXCR, storing one row per CDR3 protein. Of about 11,000 distinct CDR3 sequences in the sample, roughly 54% were seen once. Described treatment: 10-day PBMC culture with coronavirus spike peptide pools or control peptides (ViraFEST assay). Their antigens remain unidentified. The sequenced material came from CD4+ T cells from blood, cultured in vitro. These receptors were taken from a human donor who had recovered from COVID-19.

The genes are TRBV4-2 and TRBJ1-3; D is ambiguous. This CDR3 is built from 16 residues. The germline V and J ends were trimmed by 5 bases and 2 bases, with 16 bases remaining between them. CDR1 LGHNA and CDR2 YNFKEQ come from the germline V gene. The CDR3 spells CASSRQLGAPGNTIYF. In DNA form, the CDR3 reads TGTGCCAGCAGCAGACAACTCGGAGCTCCTGGAAACACCATATATTTT.

This clonotype was detected a few times. The rearrangement joins TRBV7-9 to TRBJ1-4; D perhaps matches TRBD1 (5 bases). Germline values: CDR1 SEHNR, CDR2 FQNEAQ (reference sequence). The CDR3 extends over 13 amino acids. Deletions cut 9 bases from V and 8 bases from J, with 16 bases between. CDR3 in DNA: TGTGCCAGTTCGCGGGGGTTGGGCGAAAAACTGTTTTTT. As protein: CASSRGLGEKLFF.

This chain connects TRBV6-1 to TRBJ2-4; 9 nucleotides align to TRBD2. Germline V gene sequence: CDR1 MNHNS, CDR2 SASEGT. V lost 5 bases to trimming and J lost 1 base; unmatched junction nucleotides: 6. This CDR3 has 16 amino acids. Here the CDR3 DNA reads TGTGCCAGCAGTCTAGCGGGGCGGGGTGCCAAAAACATTCAGTACTTC. Translated, it gives CASSLAGRGAKNIQYF.

The chain joins TRBV7-9 to TRBJ1-5; 7 bases line up with TRBD1. This CDR3 spans 15 amino acids. Germline trimming cut 5 bases from V and 4 bases from J; bases unmatched to any gene: 8. Germline values: CDR1 SEHNR, CDR2 FQNEAQ (reference sequence). For the CDR3, the DNA is TGTGCCAGCAGCCCGAGGGGGCTTGGAAATCAGCCCCAGCATTTT. Protein sequence: CASSPRGLGNQPQHF.

The gene calls are TRBV28 and TRBJ2-1; TRBD1 matches 12 bases. CDR3 length: 15 amino acids. After removal of 8 bases from V and 5 bases from J, the junction contained 7 bases not matched to a gene. CDR1 MDHEN and CDR2 SYDVKM come from the germline V gene. CDR3 in amino acids: CASAGQGAGHNEQFF. The CDR3 coding sequence is TGTGCCAGCGCGGGACAGGGGGCCGGGCACAATGAGCAGTTCTTC.

The chain uses TRBV7-9 and TRBJ2-5; 7 bases agree with TRBD2. Germline loops: CDR1 SEHNR, CDR2 FQNEAQ (reference sequence). The CDR3 covers 14 residues. V shed 3 bases, J shed 6 bases, and the junction held 7 bases outside the gene matches. The CDR3 DNA is TGTGCCAGCAGCTTCACCGGGAGCGGGAAGACCCAGTACTTC. This gives the protein CASSFTGSGKTQYF.

The chain joins TRBV12-2 to TRBJ2-7; the DNA was not compared with TRBD1, the D call given in the table. TRBV12-2 is recorded as a pseudogene. This CDR3 has 14 residues. CDR3 protein: CASRSGTKYYEQYF. CDR3 coding DNA: TGTGCAAGTCGGTCCGGGACAAAGTATTACGAGCAGTACTTC.

The chain joins TRBV11-2 to TRBJ2-3; possibly TRBD2 for D (5 bases). Germline loops: CDR1 SGHAT, CDR2 FQNNGV. The CDR3 is made up of 16 amino acids. Trimming removed 5 bases at V and 6 bases at J, with 21 bases between. This chain's CDR3 is CASSPSVSSRGDTQYF. CDR3 DNA sequence: TGTGCCAGCAGCCCCTCCGTAAGCTCGAGAGGGGATACGCAGTATTTT.

The V call is TRBV7-9, the J call TRBJ2-3, with 7 bases fitting TRBD2. Looked up from germline, CDR1 is SEHNR and CDR2 is FQNEAQ (reference sequence). The CDR3 covers 12 residues. V dropped 5 bases and J dropped 5; count of bases not matched to a gene: 1. CDR3 in DNA: TGTGCCAGCAGCCGGGGGGAAGATACGCAGTATTTT. This encodes CASSRGEDTQYF.

This clonotype is termed medium-sized. This chain uses TRBV20-1 with TRBJ1-3, with D perhaps matching TRBD1 (5 bases). CDR3 length: 17 residues. Trimming took 1 base from V and 1 from J, leaving 17 bases between them. Per germline, CDR1 DFQATT and CDR2 SNEGSKA (reference sequence). The CDR3 is CSARGGRRGGSGNTIYF. The CDR3 region has the DNA TGCAGTGCTAGAGGGGGGAGGCGGGGGGGATCTGGAAACACCATATATTTT.

The genes are TRBV19 and TRBJ2-1, with D possibly TRBD2 on 6 matching bases. Germline V CDR1 and CDR2: LNHDA, SQIVND (reference sequence). This CDR3 spans 14 amino acids. V lost 7 bases to trimming and J lost 6 bases, with 16 bases between them. The CDR3 coding sequence is TGTGCCAGTAAGCGGGTTTCCCTTGGCAATGAGCAGTTCTTC. It yields the protein CASKRVSLGNEQFF.

The rearrangement uses TRBV27 and TRBJ2-2; 7 nucleotides align to TRBD1. V was pared by 5 bases and J by 3 bases, with 6 bases of the junction left unmatched. This CDR3 contains 15 residues. Germline CDR1 reads MNHEY; CDR2 reads SMNVEV (reference sequence). CDR3: CASSEGAGDTGELFF. DNA for the CDR3: TGTGCCAGCAGTGAGGGGGCTGGCGACACCGGGGAGCTGTTTTTT.

The V gene is TRBV6-1, the J gene TRBJ2-1; 10 bases are a match to TRBD2. Germline trimming cut 6 bases from V and 6 bases from J; bases unmatched to any gene: 8. Germline CDR1 reads MNHNS; CDR2 reads SASEGT. The CDR3 extends over 15 amino acids. The CDR3 protein is CASREDSGRINEQFF. The CDR3 bases are TGTGCCAGCAGGGAGGATAGCGGGAGGATCAATGAGCAGTTCTTC.